Below, 20 T cell receptor beta chains from the same sample are listed, as sequenced in a study of regulatory T cells in long-lasting Graves disease (dated by TCRdb to the early 2020s). The time point label, read with the paper, signifies: persistent/refractory GD, antithyroid drugs over 5 years with positive TRAb. For both TCR sequencing and RNA sequencing, RNA was extracted from PBMCs using TRIzol. The receptor library was made with multiplex PCR. The listed sequencing device is Illumina HiSeq 4000. To build TCR beta libraries, CDR3 regions were amplified by Arm-PCR using iRepertoire HTBI primers. TCRdb trimmed the raw reads at Q25, called clones with MiXCR and kept productive beta chains. Rows are unified per CDR3 protein, each entry keeping the most common DNA and genes. This sample comprises 400,000 to 500,000 distinct CDR3 sequences, less than 25% of them detected only once. The ten largest clones add up to over 7.5% of the sample.

Sequencing used peripheral blood mononuclear cells (PBMCs), obtained when the disease was refractory, from a patient treated with antithyroid drugs. These receptors all stem from a female donor with Graves disease.

This clonotype has a handful of counts. The gene calls are TRBV27 and TRBJ1-5, with D maybe TRBD1 (5 bases). CDR1 MNHEY and CDR2 SMNVEV come from the germline V gene (reference sequence). V was cut by 4 bases and J by 6 bases, with 19 bases left in between. This CDR3 is 16 amino acids long. CDR3 nucleotide sequence: TGTGCCAGCAGTTCCTTAGGCAGGGAGGTTTTTCAGCCCCAGCATTTT. This encodes CASSSLGREVFQPQHF.

This clonotype was observed many times. This sequence joins TRBV12-3 or TRBV12-4 and TRBJ2-7; D perhaps matches TRBD1 (7 bases). V was pared by 6 bases and J by 2 bases, with 17 bases between. This CDR3 is 15 amino acids long. CDR3 DNA sequence: TGTGCCAGCAGCCGCCTTGGAGGGGGCGCCTACGAGCAGTACTTC. This encodes CASSRLGGGAYEQYF.

This clonotype was seen many times. The chain is built from TRBV28 and TRBJ1-5; tentatively, D is TRBD1 (6 bases). V was clipped by 4 bases and J by 3 bases, with 10 bases between them. CDR1 and CDR2 (germline): MDHEN, SYDVKM. The CDR3 is made up of 14 amino acids. The CDR3 protein is CASSWDIFNQPQHF. CDR3 DNA sequence: TGTGCCAGCAGTTGGGACATTTTCAATCAGCCCCAGCATTTT.

This clonotype has ten or more counts. The chain combines TRBV28 with TRBJ1-1; perhaps TRBD1 as D (5 bases). The CDR3 has 13 residues. Between the trimmed V and J ends, which lost 6 bases and 3 bases, there was a span of 11 bases. Germline CDR1 and CDR2: MDHEN and SYDVKM. The DNA for the CDR3 is TGTGCCAGCAGGTCCAGGGAGTACACTGAAGCTTTCTTT. Translation: CASRSREYTEAFF.

DNA of the CDR3: TGTGCCAGCAGTTACGACACCCGACAGGAGACCCAGTACTTC. The encoded protein is CASSYDTRQETQYF. This rearrangement joins TRBV6-9 to TRBJ2-5, with D possibly being TRBD1 (5 bases). The CDR3 has 14 amino acids. The germline V gene encodes CDR1 MNHGY and CDR2 SVAAGI. The ends were cut back, 3 bases at V and 5 bases at J, with 13 bases in the middle.

The rearrangement joins TRBV10-3 to TRBJ1-2; 8 bases align to TRBD1. The CDR3 runs to 14 residues. The V and J ends lost 6 bases and 2 bases, in that order; junction bases with no gene match: 5. Germline loops: CDR1 ENHRY, CDR2 SYGVKD. This CDR3 is CAIRPQGENYGYTF. CDR3 bases: TGTGCCATCAGGCCACAGGGGGAGAACTATGGCTACACCTTC.

The J gene is TRBJ2-7, the V gene TRBV27; 7 bases line up with TRBD1. Germline V lookup: CDR1 MNHEY, CDR2 SMNVEV (reference sequence). The CDR3 totals 13 residues. V lost 5 bases, J lost 7 bases, and 8 bases stayed unmatched. This CDR3 is CASSHRDSGEQYF. The CDR3 nucleotides read TGTGCCAGCAGTCACCGGGACAGCGGAGAGCAGTACTTC.

The chain joins TRBV10-3 to TRBJ2-2; D is unclear. Trimming left V 0 bases short and J 5 bases short, with 10 bases between. In germline, CDR1 is ENHRY, CDR2 SYGVKD. The CDR3 sequence is 15 residues long. CDR3 coding DNA: TGTGCCATCAGTGAGTCAGAGCCACGTACCGGGGAGCTGTTTTTT. Translating it yields CAISESEPRTGELFF.

This clonotype was seen at least ten times. The V gene is TRBV11-2, the J gene TRBJ1-5; D uncertain. Germline CDR1 is SGHAT and CDR2 is FQNNGV. This CDR3 contains 13 residues. Trimming shortened V by 1 base and J by 5 bases, and 6 bases separated the two germline ends. The CDR3 nucleotides are TGTGCCAGCAGCTTAGCTTGGGATCAGCCCCAGCATTTT. Encoded protein: CASSLAWDQPQHF. Using reference TRBV11-2 and TRBJ1-5 for the parts outside the CDR3, the full variable domain is EAGVAQSPRYKIIEKRQSVAFWCNPISGHATLYWYQQILGQGPKLLIQFQNNGVVDDSQLPKDRFSAERLKGVDSTLKIQPAKLEDSAVYLCASSLAWDQPQHFGDGTRLSIL.

The chain carries TRBV2 and TRBJ1-5; D is possibly TRBD1 (5 bases). CDR3 length: 13 residues. Germline lookup yields CDR1 SNHLY and CDR2 FYNNEI. Trimming removed 6 bases at V and 7 bases at J, with 13 bases between. The CDR3 DNA reads as TGTGCCAGCAGGTCGGTCAGGGCCCAGCCCCAGCATTTT. This translates into CASRSVRAQPQHF.

Many counts were recorded for this clonotype. The rearrangement uses TRBV28 and TRBJ1-2; TRBD1 matches 8 bases. The CDR3 loop spans 14 amino acids. Germline trimming cut 3 bases from V and 4 bases from J; bases unmatched to any gene: 4. Germline CDR1 reads MDHEN; CDR2 reads SYDVKM. As DNA, the CDR3 is TGTGCCAGCAGTTTCACAGGGGGAGGCTATGGCTACACCTTC. This sequence encodes CASSFTGGGYGYTF.

This clonotype was seen a few times. The chain combines TRBV28 with TRBJ2-1; 7 bases agree with TRBD1. This CDR3 has 22 amino acids. Germline V CDR1 and CDR2: MDHEN, SYDVKM. The V gene end was trimmed by 0 bases and the J gene end by 5 bases; junction bases not matched to a gene: 25. As DNA, the CDR3 is TGTGCCAGCAGTTTATGCCCCGGGACCGAATGTGAACTACCCGACAGGGACAATGAGCAGTTCTTC. Its protein is CASSLCPGTECELPDRDNEQFF. Complete variable domain (other parts from reference TRBV28 and TRBJ2-1): DVKVTQSSRYLVKRTGEKVFLECVQDMDHENMFWYRQDPGLGLRLIYFSYDVKMKEKGDIPEGYSVSREKKERFSLILESASTNQTSMYLCASSLCPGTECELPDRDNEQFFGPGTRLTVL.

Ten or more counts support this clonotype. V gene TRBV7-2 combines with J gene TRBJ1-6; 7 bases fit TRBD1. Germline V gene sequence: CDR1 SGHTA, CDR2 FQGNSA. The CDR3 is made up of 15 amino acids. V was clipped by 4 bases and J by 6 bases; unmatched bases: 6. The CDR3 loop reads CASSWRDSPNSPLHF. The CDR3 DNA reads TGTGCCAGCAGCTGGAGGGACAGCCCTAATTCACCCCTCCACTTT.

This clonotype has more than one count but fewer than ten. The V gene is TRBV6-4, the J gene TRBJ2-3; 9 bases fit TRBD1. The CDR3 has 14 amino acids. V lost 2 bases to trimming and J lost 5 bases; unmatched junction nucleotides: 2. CDR1 is MRHNA and CDR2 is SNTAGT in the germline V gene. The CDR3 reads CASSDTDRGDTQYF. The CDR3 DNA sequence: TGTGCCAGCAGTGACACGGACAGGGGAGATACGCAGTATTTT.

The sample holds many counts of this clonotype. This rearrangement joins TRBV28 to TRBJ2-4, with 8 bases fitting TRBD1. Trimming took 5 bases from V and 0 from J; bases not matched to a gene: 3. The CDR3 runs 15 residues. Germline loops: CDR1 MDHEN, CDR2 SYDVKM. CDR3 protein: CASSTTGGAKNIQYF. CDR3 DNA: TGTGCCAGCAGTACTACAGGGGGAGCCAAAAACATTCAGTACTTC.

The V call is TRBV12-3 or TRBV12-4, the J call TRBJ1-2, with a weak D call TRBD1 (5 bases). V gave up 4 bases and J gave up 4 bases, with 13 bases separating them. The CDR3 totals 14 residues. CDR3 loop: CASSSGGSFYGYTF. Written as DNA, the CDR3 is TGTGCCAGCAGTTCCGGGGGATCATTCTATGGCTACACCTTC.

At least ten counts were recorded for this clonotype. This chain connects TRBV6-1 to TRBJ1-1, with TRBD1 as a possible D gene (6 bases). V dropped 10 bases and J dropped 5 bases, with 17 bases sitting between them. This CDR3 has 13 amino acids. In germline, CDR1 is MNHNS, CDR2 SASEGT. CDR3 DNA sequence: TGTGCCACAGCCTGGACAGAAGGAACTGAAGCTTTCTTT. Amino acids: CATAWTEGTEAFF.

A remark on this clonotype: This may arise from a read error, as a much more abundant clone is one base away. Lacking the conserved final phenylalanine or tryptophan, this CDR3 likely reflects a read error. The rearrangement joins TRBV3-1 to TRBJ1-1; TRBD1 is a possible D gene (5 bases). Germline loops: CDR1 LGHDT, CDR2 YNNKEL (reference sequence). V was pared by 3 bases and J by 6 bases, with 17 bases between. CDR3 length equals 15 residues. The CDR3 bases are TGTGCCAGCAGCCAGGGGGACGTAGTAGCATCTGAAGCTTTCCTT. It codes for CASSQGDVVASEAFL.

About this clonotype itself: This may be a read error: a much more frequent sequence differs by one nucleotide. The chain combines TRBV6-2 or TRBV6-3 with TRBJ2-4; D gene unclear. CDR1 MNHEY and CDR2 SVGEGT come from the germline V gene. The CDR3 consists of 12 residues. V lost 2 bases to trimming and J lost 5 bases, with 4 bases between them. DNA for the CDR3: TGTGCCAGCAGTTACGGGGAAAACATTCAGTACTTC. Encoded protein: CASSYGENIQYF.

This clonotype was observed many times. CDR3 residues: CSVDIGGLGTEAFF. The CDR3 DNA sequence: TGCAGCGTAGATATAGGCGGGTTGGGCACTGAAGCTTTCTTT. The chain has TRBV29-1 and TRBJ1-1; D is unresolved. Germline V lookup: CDR1 SQVTM, CDR2 ANQGSEA. Between the trimmed V and J ends, which lost 6 bases and 4 bases, there was a span of 18 bases. CDR3 size: 14 residues.